Below, 15 T cell receptor beta chains from the same sample are listed, as sequenced in a study of shared clonotypes between healthy human individuals. Libraries were prepared by immunoSEQ multiplex PCR; TCRdb keeps only in-frame clonotypes and omits some of them. Of fewer than 2.5 million clones detected, more than 85% appear once; the ten largest clones hold approximately 0.36%. What was sequenced was naive CD4+ T cells from PBMCs. Regarding subset: CD45RA+ positively selected. The source of these receptors is a young man in good health. Some clones in this sample may be carry-over from other donors' samples.

In this sample, this clone turned up once. The rearrangement links TRBV7-8 to TRBJ2-7; D uncertain. CDR3 length: 14 amino acids. The ends were cut back, 1 base at V and 3 bases at J, with 10 bases in the middle. The germline V gene encodes CDR1 SGHVS and CDR2 FQNEAQ. CDR3 protein: CASSLVAGRYEQYF. CDR3 bases: TGTGCCAGCAGCTTAGTGGCCGGACGCTACGAGCAGTACTTC.

This chain uses TRBV29-1 with TRBJ2-1; the match to TRBD1 covers 12 bases. Germline V lookup: CDR1 SQVTM, CDR2 ANQGSEA. The CDR3 extends over 15 amino acids. V trimming: 6 bases; J trimming: 3 bases; junction bases outside the gene matches: 6. CDR3 nucleotides: TGCAGCGTATCCGGGGACAGGGGGCTCTACAATGAGCAGTTCTTC. Translation gives CSVSGDRGLYNEQFF.

The table lists this clone with a few counts. The V and J genes are TRBV15 and TRBJ1-2, with 7 bases identical to TRBD1. Trimming removed 1 base from V and 4 bases from J; junction bases left unmatched: 12. The CDR3 runs 17 residues. Germline lookup yields CDR1 LNHNV and CDR2 YYDKDF (reference sequence). CDR3 sequence: CATSRASSKQGSYGYTF. The CDR3 DNA reads TGTGCCACCAGCAGAGCTTCCAGTAAACAGGGGAGCTATGGCTACACCTTC.

The gene calls are TRBV7-2 and TRBJ1-5, with D possibly being TRBD1 (6 bases). Germline V lookup: CDR1 SGHTA, CDR2 FQGNSA. Trimming left V 5 bases short and J 7 bases short, with 12 bases between. This CDR3 has 13 amino acids. DNA for the CDR3: TGTGCCAGCAGCGGAGACAGGACCCAGCCCCAGCATTTT. Amino acids: CASSGDRTQPQHF.

This chain's CDR3 is CASSVDPVPSYEQYF. The CDR3 coding sequence is TGTGCCAGCAGCGTAGATCCAGTGCCTTCCTACGAGCAGTACTTC. V is TRBV9 and J is TRBJ2-7; D unclear. V lost 0 bases and J 1 base, leaving 11 bases between the germline ends. The germline gives CDR1 SGDLS, CDR2 YYNGEE. The CDR3 has 15 amino acids.

The genes are TRBV28 and TRBJ2-2, with a tentative D call TRBD2 (6 bases). Germline lookup yields CDR1 MDHEN and CDR2 SYDVKM. V was trimmed by 7 bases and J by 0 bases, leaving 15 bases between them. The CDR3 spans 16 residues. The DNA for the CDR3 is TGTGCCAGCATTCGGGGGAGTCTACCGAACACCGGGGAGCTGTTTTTT. Residues: CASIRGSLPNTGELFF.

This chain links TRBV5-1 with TRBJ1-5; D not resolved. The V end was cut by 0 bases, the J end by 5 bases, with 9 bases between. Germline V CDR1 and CDR2: SGHRS, YFSETQ. The CDR3 totals 14 residues. This CDR3 is CASSLGPEDQPQHF. In DNA, the CDR3 is TGCGCCAGCAGCTTGGGGCCGGAGGATCAGCCCCAGCATTTT.

This chain joins TRBV5-8 and TRBJ2-1; unclear D gene. V was clipped by 4 bases and J by 7 bases, with 12 bases between them. Germline-derived CDR1 and CDR2 are SGHTS and YDEGEE. This CDR3 has 13 residues. CDR3 sequence reads: CASSPRRQNEQFF. The DNA of the CDR3 is TGTGCCAGCAGCCCGAGGCGTCAGAATGAGCAGTTCTTC.

The chain joins TRBV5-4 to TRBJ2-3, with 8 nucleotides matching TRBD2. The CDR3 is 16 amino acids. The V segment lost 0 bases and the J segment 5 bases; nucleotides outside the gene matches: 8. Germline lookup yields CDR1 SGHNT and CDR2 YYREEE (reference sequence). The CDR3 is CASSLEGGRQGDTQYF. The CDR3 DNA sequence: TGTGCCAGCAGCTTGGAGGGCGGGAGGCAGGGAGATACGCAGTATTTT.

The chain recombines TRBV16 with TRBJ1-3; D gene uncertain. The CDR3 loop spans 15 amino acids. Germline assignment: CDR1 KGHSY and CDR2 FQNENV. Trimming took off 1 base at V and 3 bases at J, with 10 bases between the two ends. The DNA of the CDR3 is TGTGCCAGCAGCCAATTTGCGGGCGATGGAAACACCATATATTTT. Translation gives CASSQFAGDGNTIYF.

Concerning this clone: The same CDR3 can be traced to other DNA sequences in this sample. This chain links TRBV5-1 with TRBJ1-3; D gene unclear. The germline V gene encodes CDR1 SGHRS and CDR2 YFSETQ. The germline V and J ends were trimmed by 7 bases and 0 bases, with 11 bases remaining between them. This CDR3 is 14 amino acids long. CDR3 in amino acids: CASSLDTSGNTIYF. Written as DNA, the CDR3 is TGCGCCAGCTCCCTCGACACCTCTGGAAACACCATATATTTT.

The chain uses TRBV5-1 and TRBJ2-1, with D perhaps given as TRBD1 or TRBD2 (5 bases each). V was pared by 3 bases and J by 8 bases, with 21 bases between. Germline values: CDR1 SGHRS, CDR2 YFSETQ. The CDR3 is 16 amino acids. CDR3 DNA sequence: TGCGCCAGCAGCTATCCCGGGACCGCTATCGGGGATGAGCAGTTCTTC. This translates into CASSYPGTAIGDEQFF.

The chain is built from TRBV6-4 and TRBJ1-1, with D possibly TRBD1 on 5 matching bases. Germline assignment: CDR1 MRHNA and CDR2 SNTAGT. Between the trimmed V and J ends, which lost 2 bases and 11 bases, there was a span of 9 bases. The CDR3 contains 11 residues. This chain's CDR3 is CASSDEGLAFF. CDR3 coding DNA: TGTGCCAGCAGTGACGAGGGGTTGGCTTTCTTT.

About this clone: A read error may account for a junction end that differs from germline. CDR3 in amino acids: CGWAVNTEAFF. CDR3 in DNA: TGTGGTTGGGCAGTGAACACTGAAGCTTTCTTT. V is TRBV20-1 and J is TRBJ1-1; D uncertain. The V gene's germline CDR1 is DFQATT and CDR2 SNEGSKA (reference sequence). The CDR3 is made up of 11 amino acids.

This sequence joins TRBV5-1 and TRBJ1-2; D remains ambiguous. Germline CDR1 SGHRS, CDR2 YFSETQ. The CDR3 sequence is 15 residues long. Trimming shortened V by 0 bases and J by 4 bases, and 13 bases separated the two germline ends. The CDR3 is CASSLANKQGYGYTF. The DNA of the CDR3 is TGCGCCAGCAGCTTGGCCAATAAACAAGGCTATGGCTACACCTTC.